What follows is one TCR beta chain and its context. The antigen remains unidentified. Unique molecular identifiers were present on cDNA, and template switching added a universal primer site. TCRdb reanalysed the 5' RACE reads using MiXCR and keeps one entry per CDR3 protein. The repertoire has a few hundred thousand distinct CDR3 sequences, roughly 8.7% of them found once; the top ten carry 3%. From germline, CDR1 is SGDLS and CDR2 YYNGEE. This CDR3 is 17 amino acids long. V dropped 5 bases and J dropped 1 base, with 18 bases sitting between them. The data stem from a study of identical twins. Regarding the study as a whole: Models came in too low on out-of-frame TCR alpha sharing in monozygotic twins. For zero-insertion analyses, partial confounding could come from invariant MAIT and iNKT cells.

The sample was also reused in another study, on yellow fever vaccine responses in identical twins.

The material sequenced was CD8+ T cells sorted from blood. The chain joins TRBV9 to TRBJ2-2, with D unclear. The sequence was obtained from a woman under 30 in good health. The CDR3: CASSDSARLQNTGELFF. The DNA for the CDR3 is TGTGCCAGCAGTGACTCCGCGAGGTTGCAGAACACCGGGGAGCTGTTTTTT.